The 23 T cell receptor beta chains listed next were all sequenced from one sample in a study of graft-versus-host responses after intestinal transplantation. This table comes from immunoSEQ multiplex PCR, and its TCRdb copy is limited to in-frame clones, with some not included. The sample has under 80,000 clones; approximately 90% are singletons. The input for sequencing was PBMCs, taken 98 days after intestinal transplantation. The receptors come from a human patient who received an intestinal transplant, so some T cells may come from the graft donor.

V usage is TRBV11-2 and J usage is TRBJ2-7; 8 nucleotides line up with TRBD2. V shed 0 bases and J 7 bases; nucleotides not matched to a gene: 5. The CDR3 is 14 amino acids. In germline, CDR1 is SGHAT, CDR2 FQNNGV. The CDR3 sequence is CASSLEAGGREQYF. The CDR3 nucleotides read TGTGCCAGCAGCTTAGAGGCGGGAGGAAGGGAGCAGTACTTC.

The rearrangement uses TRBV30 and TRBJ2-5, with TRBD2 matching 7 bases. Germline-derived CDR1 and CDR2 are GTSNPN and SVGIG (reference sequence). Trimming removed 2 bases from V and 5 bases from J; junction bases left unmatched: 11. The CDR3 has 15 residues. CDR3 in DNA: TGTGCCTGGAGTAGGGAGGGCGGAGGTCGGGAGACCCAGTACTTC. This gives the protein CAWSREGGGRETQYF.

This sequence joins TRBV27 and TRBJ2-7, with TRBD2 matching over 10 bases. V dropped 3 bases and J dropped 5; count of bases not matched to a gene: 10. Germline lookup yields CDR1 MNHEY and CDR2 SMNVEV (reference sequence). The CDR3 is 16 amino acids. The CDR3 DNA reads TGTGCCAGCAGTTTGAATGGAGCGGGGGGGTTGGACGAGCAGTACTTC. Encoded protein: CASSLNGAGGLDEQYF.

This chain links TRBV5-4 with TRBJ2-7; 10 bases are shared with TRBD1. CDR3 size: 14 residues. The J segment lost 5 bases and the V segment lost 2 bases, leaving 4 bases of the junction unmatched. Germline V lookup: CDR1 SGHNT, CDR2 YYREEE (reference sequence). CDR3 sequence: CASSFPGQGNEQYF. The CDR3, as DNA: TGTGCCAGCAGCTTTCCGGGACAGGGGAACGAGCAGTACTTC.

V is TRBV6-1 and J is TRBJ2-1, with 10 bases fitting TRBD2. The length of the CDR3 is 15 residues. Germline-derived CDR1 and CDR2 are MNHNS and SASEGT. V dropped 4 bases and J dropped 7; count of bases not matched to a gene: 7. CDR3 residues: CASSVPGLAKNEQFF. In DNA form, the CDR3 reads TGTGCCAGCAGTGTGCCGGGACTAGCGAAGAATGAGCAGTTCTTC.

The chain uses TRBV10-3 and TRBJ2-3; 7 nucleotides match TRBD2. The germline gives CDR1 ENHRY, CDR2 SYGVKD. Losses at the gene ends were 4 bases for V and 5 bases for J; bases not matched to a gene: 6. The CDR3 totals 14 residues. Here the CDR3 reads CAISGAGPGDTQYF. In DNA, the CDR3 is TGTGCCATCAGTGGAGCGGGGCCAGGAGATACGCAGTATTTT.

The CDR3 protein is CASSFLGRSSGANVLTF. In DNA, the CDR3 is TGCGCCAGCAGCTTCCTCGGACGGAGCTCTGGGGCCAACGTCCTGACTTTC. The rearrangement links TRBV5-1 to TRBJ2-6; the D is unclear. V lost 2 bases and J 0 bases, leaving 12 bases between the germline ends. The CDR3 extends over 17 amino acids. From germline, CDR1 is SGHRS and CDR2 YFSETQ.

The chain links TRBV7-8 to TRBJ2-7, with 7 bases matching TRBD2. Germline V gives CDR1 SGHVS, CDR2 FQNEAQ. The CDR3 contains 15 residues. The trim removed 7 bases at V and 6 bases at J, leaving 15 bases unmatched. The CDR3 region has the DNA TGTGCCAGCACCAAACGGAGGCTAGCGGTACTCGAGCAGTACTTC. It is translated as CASTKRRLAVLEQYF.

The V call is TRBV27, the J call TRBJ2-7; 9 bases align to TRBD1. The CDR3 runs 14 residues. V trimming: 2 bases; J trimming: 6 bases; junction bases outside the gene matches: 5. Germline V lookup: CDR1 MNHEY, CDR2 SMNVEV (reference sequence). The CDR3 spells CASSLKGQGSEQYF. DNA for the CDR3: TGTGCCAGCAGTTTAAAGGGACAGGGCTCCGAGCAGTACTTC.

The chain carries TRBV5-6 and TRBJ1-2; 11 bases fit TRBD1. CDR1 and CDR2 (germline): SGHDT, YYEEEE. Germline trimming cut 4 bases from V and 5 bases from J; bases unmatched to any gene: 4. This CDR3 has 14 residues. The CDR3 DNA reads TGTGCCAGCAGCGTGGACAGGGGGCGATATGGCTACACCTTC. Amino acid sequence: CASSVDRGRYGYTF.

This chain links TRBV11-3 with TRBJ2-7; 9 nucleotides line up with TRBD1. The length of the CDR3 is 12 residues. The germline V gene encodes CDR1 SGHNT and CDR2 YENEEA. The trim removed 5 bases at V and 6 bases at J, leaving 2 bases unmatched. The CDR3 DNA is TGTGCCAGCAGCCGGACAGGGGCCGAGCAGTACTTC. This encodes CASSRTGAEQYF.

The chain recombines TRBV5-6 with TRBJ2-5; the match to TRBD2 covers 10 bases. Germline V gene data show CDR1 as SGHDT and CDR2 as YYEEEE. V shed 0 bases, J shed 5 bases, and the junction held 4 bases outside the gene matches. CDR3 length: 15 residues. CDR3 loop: CASSLAQTSGETQYF. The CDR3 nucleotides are TGTGCCAGCAGCTTGGCCCAGACTAGCGGGGAGACCCAGTACTTC.

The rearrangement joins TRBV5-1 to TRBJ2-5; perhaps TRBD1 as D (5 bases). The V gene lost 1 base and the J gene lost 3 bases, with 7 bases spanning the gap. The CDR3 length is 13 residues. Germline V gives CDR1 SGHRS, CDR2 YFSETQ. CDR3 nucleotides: TGCGCCAGCAGCTTGTCCAGGGAAGAGACCCAGTACTTC. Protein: CASSLSREETQYF.

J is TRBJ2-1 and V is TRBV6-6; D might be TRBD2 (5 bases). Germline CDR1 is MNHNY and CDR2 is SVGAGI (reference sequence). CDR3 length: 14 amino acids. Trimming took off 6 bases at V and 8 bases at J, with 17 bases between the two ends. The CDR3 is CASRRVRERDEQFF. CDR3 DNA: TGTGCCAGCAGACGGGTGAGGGAGCGCGATGAGCAGTTCTTC.

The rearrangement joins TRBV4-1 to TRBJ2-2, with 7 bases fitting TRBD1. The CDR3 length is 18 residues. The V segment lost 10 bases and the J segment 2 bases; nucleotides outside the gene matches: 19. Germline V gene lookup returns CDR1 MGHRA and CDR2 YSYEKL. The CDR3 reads CAISLVGGTGYNTGELFF. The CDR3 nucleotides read TGCGCCATCTCGCTGGTAGGGGGCACAGGTTATAACACCGGGGAGCTGTTTTTT.

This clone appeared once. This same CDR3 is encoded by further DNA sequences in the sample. Here the CDR3 DNA reads TGTGCCAGCAGCTTAGCGGGGAGCACAGATACGCAGTATTTT. Amino acid sequence: CASSLAGSTDTQYF. The chain employs TRBV7-6 and TRBJ2-3; no clear D. The germline V gene encodes CDR1 SGHVS and CDR2 FNYEAQ. Deletions cut 0 bases from V and 0 bases from J, with 4 bases between. CDR3 length: 14 amino acids. The entire variable domain, with the rest obtained from reference TRBV7-6 and TRBJ2-3, is as follows: GAGVSQSPRYKVTKRGQDVALRCDPISGHVSLYWYRQALGQGPEFLTYFNYEAQQDKSGLPNDRFSAERPEGSISTLTIQRTEQRDSAMYRCASSLAGSTDTQYFGPGTRLTVL.

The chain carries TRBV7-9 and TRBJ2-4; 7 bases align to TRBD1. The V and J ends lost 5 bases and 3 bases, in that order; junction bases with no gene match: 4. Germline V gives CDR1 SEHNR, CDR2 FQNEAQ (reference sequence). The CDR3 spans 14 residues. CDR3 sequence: CASSTTGDKNIQYF. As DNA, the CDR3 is TGTGCCAGCAGCACCACAGGGGACAAAAACATTCAGTACTTC.

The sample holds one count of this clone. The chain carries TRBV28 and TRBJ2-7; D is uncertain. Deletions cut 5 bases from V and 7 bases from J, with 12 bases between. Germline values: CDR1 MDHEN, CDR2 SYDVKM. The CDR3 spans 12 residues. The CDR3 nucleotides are TGTGCCAGCAGTCTCCCCGGTGGGGAGCAGTACTTC. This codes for CASSLPGGEQYF.

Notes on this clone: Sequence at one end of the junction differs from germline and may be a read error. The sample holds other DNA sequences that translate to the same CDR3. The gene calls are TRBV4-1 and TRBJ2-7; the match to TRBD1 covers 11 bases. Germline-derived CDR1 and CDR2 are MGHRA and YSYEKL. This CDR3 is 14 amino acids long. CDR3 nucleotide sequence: TGTGCCAGCAGCCCGGGACAGGGGGCCTACGAGCAGTACTTC. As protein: CASSPGQGAYEQYF.

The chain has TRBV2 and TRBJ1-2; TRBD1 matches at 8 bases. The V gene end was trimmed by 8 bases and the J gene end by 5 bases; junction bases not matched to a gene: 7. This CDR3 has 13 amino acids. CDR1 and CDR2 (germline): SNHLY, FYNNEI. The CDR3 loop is CASVGQGGYGYTF. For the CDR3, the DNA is TGTGCCAGCGTCGGACAGGGAGGATATGGCTACACCTTC.

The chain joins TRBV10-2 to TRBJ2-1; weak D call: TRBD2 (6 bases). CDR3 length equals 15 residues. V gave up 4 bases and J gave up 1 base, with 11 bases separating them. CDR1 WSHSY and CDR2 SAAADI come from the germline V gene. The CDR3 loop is CASSAGTDSYNEQFF. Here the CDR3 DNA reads TGCGCCAGCAGTGCCGGGACTGATTCCTACAATGAGCAGTTCTTC.

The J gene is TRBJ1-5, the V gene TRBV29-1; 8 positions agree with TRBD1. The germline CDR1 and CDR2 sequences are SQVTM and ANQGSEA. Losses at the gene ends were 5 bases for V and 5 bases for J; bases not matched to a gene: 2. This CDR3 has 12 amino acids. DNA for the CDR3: TGCAGCGTTAAACAGGGGGATCAGCCCCAGCATTTT. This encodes CSVKQGDQPQHF.

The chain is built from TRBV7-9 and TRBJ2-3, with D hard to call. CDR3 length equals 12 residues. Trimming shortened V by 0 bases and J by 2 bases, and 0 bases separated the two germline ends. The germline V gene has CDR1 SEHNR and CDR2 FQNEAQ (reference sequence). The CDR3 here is CASSLATDTQYF. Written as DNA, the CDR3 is TGTGCCAGCAGCTTAGCCACAGATACGCAGTATTTT.